Listed below are T cell receptor beta chains from one sample, sequenced in a study of shared T cell receptors in the human thymus. The method was immunoSEQ multiplex PCR; TCRdb's version includes in-frame clones alone and lacks a portion of them. The repertoire consists of about 660,000 clones, with around 87% occurring once and the leading ten covering just under 0.0095%. In addition, the sample was reused for a study of human thymus T cells.

Sequencing used thymocytes. Every receptor here comes from a boy in the first two years of life with a congenital heart defect. The conserved cysteine and the conserved F or W are not part of the CDR3 here. D genes are given only for firm matches. Not all rows give a size; the values are once, few, many and, for expanded clones, a class.

D	V	size	CDR3
.	TRBV30	.	AWSVRPGMLEAF
TRBD1	TRBV5-5	.	ASSFRTTGKEKLF
TRBD2	TRBV9	.	ASSVGLADTYEQY
.	TRBV21-1	.	ASSKGGRGNEKLF
.	TRBV28	.	ASSPLLGTEAF
.	TRBV9	.	ASSGLGHEQY
.	TRBV27	.	ASSLSTPGLAKNIQY
TRBD2	TRBV6-6	.	ASTLLASGGELF
TRBD1	TRBV2	.	ASRDRGTGGWNEQY
.	TRBV5-6	.	ASSLGRDKF
TRBD2	TRBV5-1	.	ASSLTPHLADPYNEQF
.	TRBV7-9	.	ASRWDGTKYFYEQY
TRBD2	TRBV4-1	few	ASSQDPSGGAVKNIQY
.	TRBV6-5	.	ASSYSGGDQPQH
.	TRBV7-9	.	ASSLGGRDTGRDQPQH
.	TRBV18	.	ASSPEKNQPQH
TRBD1	TRBV18	.	ASSPQNERKGATTDTQY
.	TRBV7-9	.	ASSLGAGAMNTEAF
TRBD1	TRBV5-1	.	ASSSGRDRGREGYT
.	TRBV11-2	few	ASSSRASYEQY
.	TRBV4-3	.	ASSQEFFSGEFKETQY
.	TRBV7-2	.	ASSLRGGVLQETQY
.	TRBV5-1	.	ASSHGKLGSYEQY
.	TRBV10-3	.	AIRRETYEQY
.	TRBV27	.	ASRGLTLMNTEAF
TRBD1	TRBV6-6	.	ASRTGTVDSNQPQH
TRBD1	TRBV6-6	.	ASRPQGTGVQPQH
TRBD1	TRBV27	.	ASSPCPPGTGANIQY
TRBD2	TRBV12-5	.	ASGFPSLAGGQEDNEQF
.	TRBV11-2	.	ASSLVRGYSNQPQH
TRBD1	TRBV27	.	ASSEDRFNYGYT
.	TRBV27	.	ASKARGEYEQY
TRBD2	TRBV7-2	.	ASSLGGLAGAQLDNEQF
TRBD2	TRBV10-1	.	ASSESRAGASTDTQY
TRBD1	TRBV6-5	.	ASSYPDGQGRYEQY
TRBD2	TRBV2	once	ASSPYSGISYNEQF
.	TRBV9	.	ASSVAPGGSYNSPLH
TRBD1	TRBV28	.	ASSPTESRDRSYEQY
TRBD1	TRBV13	.	ASSSTVRDRVGEQY
.	TRBV7-9	.	ASSLWAPGVVYNEQF
.	TRBV14	.	ASSQDQGGPFYGYT
.	TRBV19	.	ASSPYLYKRSYEQY
TRBD1	TRBV5-6	.	ASSFLYRGQEETQY
.	TRBV6-1	.	ASRTGQAYNEQF
TRBD1	TRBV28	.	ASSKGQGAGGYT
TRBD1	TRBV15	.	ATSPGQGHTGELF
.	TRBV4-2	once	ASSQEEGSYNEQF